A selection of T cell receptor beta chains follows, all from one sample in a study of Ad26.COV2.S vaccination and SARS-CoV-2 variants. The table came from immunoSEQ multiplex PCR; TCRdb's copy has only in-frame clones and leaves some out. The sample holds roughly 350,000 clones, about 88% seen once. Sequencing was performed on peripheral blood, taken in a trial of Ad26.COV2.S vaccine versus placebo. The receptors derive from a person aged 18-60 years who received the Ad26.COV2.S COVID-19 vaccine or a placebo. Both conserved end residues are part of each CDR3. D genes are given only for firm matches.

V gene: TRBV19; D gene: -; CDR3 length: 12; J gene: TRBJ2-1; CDR3 DNA: TGTGCCAGTAGTACCGACAGGCTGGAGCAGTTCTTC; CDR3 protein: CASSTDRLEQFF
V gene: TRBV4-1; D gene: TRBD2; CDR3 length: 15; J gene: TRBJ2-5; CDR3 DNA: TGCGCCAGCAGCCATTCGACTAGCTTTGAGGAGACCCAGTACTTC; CDR3 protein: CASSHSTSFEETQYF
V gene: TRBV28; D gene: TRBD1; CDR3 length: 14; J gene: TRBJ1-2; CDR3 DNA: TGTGCCAGCAGACTTGACAGGGGGCCTATTGGCTACACCTTC; CDR3 protein: CASRLDRGPIGYTF
V gene: TRBV5-5; D gene: -; CDR3 length: 13; J gene: TRBJ1-5; CDR3 DNA: TGTGCCAGCAGTCTCCAGGGCAATCAGCCCCAGCATTTT; CDR3 protein: CASSLQGNQPQHF
V gene: TRBV11-2; D gene: TRBD2; CDR3 length: 16; J gene: TRBJ2-3; CDR3 DNA: TGTGCCAGCAGCCCCCGGACTAGCGGGGGGACAGATACGCAGTATTTT; CDR3 protein: CASSPRTSGGTDTQYF
V gene: TRBV5-1; D gene: TRBD1; CDR3 length: 15; J gene: TRBJ1-2; CDR3 DNA: TGCGCCAGCAGCACACAGGGGGAATGGGGCTATGGCTACACCTTC; CDR3 protein: CASSTQGEWGYGYTF
V gene: TRBV6-1; D gene: -; CDR3 length: 14; J gene: TRBJ1-4; CDR3 DNA: TGTGCCAGCAGTGAGGGGGCGGCTAATGAAAAACTGTTTTTT; CDR3 protein: CASSEGAANEKLFF
V gene: TRBV28; D gene: TRBD2; CDR3 length: 16; J gene: TRBJ2-3; CDR3 DNA: TGTGCCAGCAGTTTGGGACTAGCGGAGGTTACAGATACGCAGTATTTT; CDR3 protein: CASSLGLAEVTDTQYF
V gene: TRBV28; D gene: -; CDR3 length: 14; J gene: TRBJ1-3; CDR3 DNA: TGTGCCAGCAGCCGAGGGGGGGACGGAAACACCATATATTTT; CDR3 protein: CASSRGGDGNTIYF
V gene: TRBV6-6; D gene: TRBD1; CDR3 length: 14; J gene: TRBJ1-6; CDR3 DNA: TGTGCCAGCAGTTCGGCAGGGGGAGGGTCACCCCTCCACTTT; CDR3 protein: CASSSAGGGSPLHF
V gene: TRBV5-1; D gene: TRBD2; CDR3 length: 16; J gene: TRBJ2-3; CDR3 DNA: TGCGCCAGCAGCGAGGAGCGGGGAGGAGAAACAGATACGCAGTATTTT; CDR3 protein: CASSEERGGETDTQYF
V gene: TRBV5-1; D gene: -; CDR3 length: 15; J gene: TRBJ2-1; CDR3 DNA: TGCGCCAGCGGAAACTCGCCCAACTCCTACAATGAGCAGTTCTTC; CDR3 protein: CASGNSPNSYNEQFF
V gene: TRBV9; D gene: TRBD2; CDR3 length: 15; J gene: TRBJ2-1; CDR3 DNA: TGTGCCAGCAGCAGCACTAGGACTAGCGTCAATGAGCAGTTCTTC; CDR3 protein: CASSSTRTSVNEQFF
V gene: TRBV5-1; D gene: TRBD1; CDR3 length: 15; J gene: TRBJ2-2; CDR3 DNA: TGCGCCAGCAATCCGGGACAGGTGACCTCCGGGGAGCTGTTTTTT; CDR3 protein: CASNPGQVTSGELFF
V gene: TRBV18; D gene: -; CDR3 length: 12; J gene: TRBJ2-1; CDR3 DNA: TGTGCCAGCTCACTCCTCAACAATGAGCAGTTCTTC; CDR3 protein: CASSLLNNEQFF
V gene: TRBV11-2; D gene: -; CDR3 length: 13; J gene: TRBJ1-1; CDR3 DNA: TGTGCCAGCAGCTACGACCAACGGGACGAAGCTTTCTTT; CDR3 protein: CASSYDQRDEAFF
V gene: TRBV9; D gene: -; CDR3 length: 17; J gene: TRBJ2-2; CDR3 DNA: TGTGCCAGCAGCGTAGAGTCGGGGGTGACTGCAGCCGGGGAGCTGTTTTTT; CDR3 protein: CASSVESGVTAAGELFF
V gene: TRBV5-1; D gene: TRBD1; CDR3 length: 15; J gene: TRBJ2-7; CDR3 DNA: TGCGCCAGCAGCTTGGGCAGGGGGCCCTCCTACGAGCAGTACTTC; CDR3 protein: CASSLGRGPSYEQYF
V gene: TRBV9; D gene: TRBD1; CDR3 length: 17; J gene: TRBJ2-1; CDR3 DNA: TGTGCCAGCAGCCTAACAACCGGGACAGGGTTTGGCAATGAGCAGTTCTTC; CDR3 protein: CASSLTTGTGFGNEQFF
V gene: TRBV7-2; D gene: TRBD2; CDR3 length: 17; J gene: TRBJ2-1; CDR3 DNA: TGTGCCAGCAGCTTTACTCTAGCGGGAGGGTCCTACAATGAGCAGTTCTTC; CDR3 protein: CASSFTLAGGSYNEQFF
V gene: TRBV5-1; D gene: TRBD1; CDR3 length: 14; J gene: TRBJ1-4; CDR3 DNA: TGCGCCAGCCATACAGGGGGCGGGAGTGAAAAACTGTTTTTT; CDR3 protein: CASHTGGGSEKLFF